These 22 T cell receptor beta chains came from one sample sequenced in a study of CD8 T cells in ankylosing spondylitis. TCRdb processed the 5' RACE reads anew with MiXCR; each CDR3 protein has one entry. The sample shows under 300,000 distinct CDR3 sequences, around a tenth of them seen only once. Sequencing input: blood, either unsorted or a sorted T cell fraction (not recorded which). Receptors were obtained from a male donor with ankylosing spondylitis or in good health (not recorded which).

This clonotype was counted ten times or more. V gene TRBV5-1 combines with J gene TRBJ2-7, with 11 bases aligning to TRBD2. V was pared by 0 bases and J by 7 bases, with 6 bases of the junction left unmatched. The length of the CDR3 is 15 residues. CDR1 is SGHRS and CDR2 is YFSETQ in the germline V gene. CDR3 sequence: CASSLGRLAGKEQYF. The CDR3 DNA reads as TGCGCCAGCAGCTTGGGCAGACTAGCGGGAAAGGAGCAGTACTTC.

In this sample, this clonotype turned up many times. The V and J genes are TRBV5-1 and TRBJ2-1; TRBD2 matches at 8 bases. The CDR3 is 15 amino acids. The trim removed 7 bases at V and 7 bases at J, leaving 13 bases unmatched. Germline V lookup: CDR1 SGHRS, CDR2 YFSETQ. The CDR3 coding sequence is TGCGCCAGCCGATTTGAAGCGGGGGATTGGAATGAGCAGTTCTTC. Its protein is CASRFEAGDWNEQFF.

The sample holds a few counts of this clonotype. The CDR3: CASSLSEEGYTF. The CDR3 region has the DNA TGTGCCAGCAGCTTATCGGAGGAGGGCTACACCTTC. The rearrangement uses TRBV7-9 and TRBJ1-2; no clear D. Trimming pared 2 bases from V and 8 bases from J, leaving 9 bases between. The CDR3 length is 12 residues. Per the germline V gene, CDR1 is SEHNR and CDR2 is FQNEAQ (reference sequence).

The V gene is TRBV3-1, the J gene TRBJ2-3, with 10 bases that match TRBD2. V dropped 2 bases and J dropped 3; count of bases not matched to a gene: 5. CDR1 LGHDT and CDR2 YNNKEL come from the germline V gene (reference sequence). This CDR3 is 16 amino acids long. CDR3 coding DNA: TGTGCCAGCAGCCAACCTACTAGCGGGAAGACAGATACGCAGTATTTT. Its translation: CASSQPTSGKTDTQYF.

The gene calls are TRBV18 and TRBJ2-5; D is uncertain. The CDR3 consists of 13 residues. V gave up 3 bases and J gave up 1 base, with 6 bases separating them. The germline V gene encodes CDR1 KGHSH and CDR2 LQKENI. CDR3 DNA sequence: TGTGCCAGCTCACCGAACAGCCAAGAGACCCAGTACTTC. It yields the protein CASSPNSQETQYF.

This clonotype was counted at least ten times. The V and J genes are TRBV5-1 and TRBJ2-5; D may match TRBD1 or TRBD2 (5 bases each). The V end was cut by 4 bases, the J end by 1 base, with 8 bases between. The germline V gene has CDR1 SGHRS and CDR2 YFSETQ. The CDR3 has 13 residues. CDR3 bases: TGCGCCAGCAGCGGGGGAATCCAAGAGACCCAGTACTTC. Encoded protein: CASSGGIQETQYF.

This clonotype was detected only a few times. The chain uses TRBV15 and TRBJ1-2; 7 positions match TRBD1. Unmatched junction bases numbered 7, after V lost 6 bases and J lost 12 bases. The CDR3 runs 11 residues. Germline lookup yields CDR1 LNHNV and CDR2 YYDKDF (reference sequence). CDR3 sequence (DNA): TGTGCCACCAGGGGAACAGGGGTAGACACCTTC. Amino acid sequence: CATRGTGVDTF.

The chain links TRBV7-3 to TRBJ2-3; 10 bases map to TRBD2. Germline CDR1 is SGHTA and CDR2 is FQGTGA. V shed 3 bases and J 2 bases; nucleotides not matched to a gene: 2. This CDR3 is built from 15 residues. CDR3 DNA: TGTGCCAGCAGCTTCCTAGCGGGAGCCACAGATACGCAGTATTTT. This codes for CASSFLAGATDTQYF.

This clonotype has more than one count but fewer than ten. The rearrangement joins TRBV9 to TRBJ2-5, with a possible D match to TRBD2 (6 bases). Trimming left V 0 bases short and J 5 bases short, with 14 bases between. Germline V gene sequence: CDR1 SGDLS, CDR2 YYNGEE. The CDR3 totals 15 residues. The CDR3 region has the DNA TGTGCCAGCAGCGTAGCTGGTGGGGGGTTCGAGACCCAGTACTTC. Its protein is CASSVAGGGFETQYF.

The gene calls are TRBV10-3 and TRBJ2-1; D gene unclear. The CDR3 runs 15 residues. Germline CDR1 reads ENHRY; CDR2 reads SYGVKD. V lost 2 bases and J lost 1, with 9 bases in between. The CDR3 loop reads CAISEMAQSYNEQFF. CDR3 DNA sequence: TGTGCCATCAGTGAGATGGCACAGTCCTACAATGAGCAGTTCTTC.

This chain joins TRBV10-3 and TRBJ2-5; 8 positions agree with TRBD1. The germline CDR1 and CDR2 sequences are ENHRY and SYGVKD. V dropped 6 bases and J dropped 5; count of bases not matched to a gene: 11. This CDR3 comprises 15 residues. CDR3 in amino acids: CAISAMTGVEETQYF. The DNA for the CDR3 is TGTGCCATCAGCGCAATGACAGGGGTGGAGGAGACCCAGTACTTC.

At least ten counts were recorded for this clonotype. J is TRBJ2-1 and V is TRBV12-3 or TRBV12-4, with D unclear. V shed 2 bases and J shed 0 bases, with 14 bases lying between them. CDR3 size: 17 residues. CDR3 in amino acids: CASSLFRLAGSYNEQFF. CDR3 in DNA: TGTGCCAGCAGTTTATTTCGGTTGGCAGGCTCCTACAATGAGCAGTTCTTC.

The rearrangement uses TRBV12-3 or TRBV12-4 and TRBJ2-5; D is uncertain. The CDR3 has 15 residues. Trimming stripped 3 bases from V and 4 bases from J, with 15 bases between. The CDR3 reads CASSFGEKGRETQYF. DNA of the CDR3: TGTGCCAGCAGTTTTGGAGAAAAGGGAAGAGAGACCCAGTACTTC.

This clonotype occurred many times. This rearrangement joins TRBV14 to TRBJ1-3; D may be TRBD1 (5 bases). The CDR3 runs to 13 residues. The ends were cut back, 0 bases at V and 8 bases at J, with 8 bases in the middle. Per the germline V gene, CDR1 is SGHDN and CDR2 is FVKESK. The CDR3 bases are TGTGCCAGCAGCCAAGATCTAGGGGACACCATATATTTT. Its protein is CASSQDLGDTIYF.

The chain has TRBV20-1 and TRBJ2-7; the D gene is possibly TRBD1 (6 bases). The V end lost 6 bases, the J end lost 0 bases, and 27 bases lay between the germline ends. Germline loops: CDR1 DFQATT, CDR2 SNEGSKA (reference sequence). The CDR3 sequence is 18 residues long. CDR3 sequence reads: CSALTDRYGGLSSYEQYF. As DNA, the CDR3 is TGCAGTGCCCTCACAGACAGGTATGGGGGCCTAAGCTCCTACGAGCAGTACTTC.

This clonotype was detected ten times or more. CDR3: CASSLSQLYNEQFF. CDR3 bases: TGCGCCAGCAGCTTGTCACAGTTATACAATGAGCAGTTCTTC. The chain carries TRBV5-1 and TRBJ2-1; no firm D call. The CDR3 runs to 14 residues. Germline CDR1 and CDR2: SGHRS and YFSETQ. V was cut by 1 base and J by 4 bases, with 9 bases left in between.

This clonotype was detected many times. The chain carries TRBV12-3 or TRBV12-4 and TRBJ2-2; TRBD2 aligns across 7 bases. CDR3 size: 16 residues. Trimming cost V 6 bases and J 0 bases; bases outside gene matches: 7. The CDR3: CASRDGGTPNTGELFF. The CDR3 region has the DNA TGTGCCAGCAGAGACGGGGGGACCCCGAACACCGGGGAGCTGTTTTTT.

In its sample, this clonotype was seen many times. V is TRBV10-3 and J is TRBJ2-1; 11 positions agree with TRBD2. The V and J ends lost 4 bases and 6 bases, in that order; junction bases with no gene match: 2. CDR3 length: 14 residues. Germline CDR1 and CDR2: ENHRY and SYGVKD. The DNA of the CDR3 is TGTGCCATCAGTGGTAGCGGGAGGGCCAATGAGCAGTTCTTC. Protein product: CAISGSGRANEQFF.

This clonotype was counted only a few times. This chain links TRBV2 with TRBJ2-1; D remains ambiguous. This CDR3 comprises 13 residues. Germline CDR1 reads SNHLY; CDR2 reads FYNNEI. V lost 10 bases, J lost 3 bases, and 13 bases lay in between. The CDR3 DNA follows: TGTGCCAACCTAGGACCAGGCTACAATGAGCAGTTCTTC. It yields the protein CANLGPGYNEQFF.

This sequence joins TRBV6-6 and TRBJ2-3; 7 bases are shared with TRBD1. The V and J ends lost 6 bases and 3 bases, in that order; junction bases with no gene match: 9. Germline assignment: CDR1 MNHNY and CDR2 SVGAGI (reference sequence). The CDR3 consists of 15 residues. This chain's CDR3 is CASRSPGTATDTQYF. CDR3 nucleotides: TGTGCCAGCAGGAGCCCTGGGACAGCAACAGATACGCAGTATTTT.

This clonotype occurred many times. The chain joins TRBV5-1 to TRBJ2-3, with TRBD1 as a possible D gene (6 bases). The ends were cut back, 2 bases at V and 2 bases at J, with 12 bases in the middle. The CDR3 is made up of 15 amino acids. Germline CDR1 reads SGHRS; CDR2 reads YFSETQ. CDR3 residues: CASSFDRPDTDTQYF. CDR3 in DNA: TGCGCCAGCAGCTTCGACAGGCCAGACACAGATACGCAGTATTTT.

The chain joins TRBV7-8 to TRBJ2-1; no firm D call. The CDR3 runs 11 residues. From germline, CDR1 is SGHVS and CDR2 FQNEAQ. V lost 1 base to trimming and J lost 12 bases, with 7 bases between them. CDR3 nucleotide sequence: TGTGCCAGCAGCTTAGAGCGCGGGCAGTTCTTC. Its protein product is CASSLERGQFF.